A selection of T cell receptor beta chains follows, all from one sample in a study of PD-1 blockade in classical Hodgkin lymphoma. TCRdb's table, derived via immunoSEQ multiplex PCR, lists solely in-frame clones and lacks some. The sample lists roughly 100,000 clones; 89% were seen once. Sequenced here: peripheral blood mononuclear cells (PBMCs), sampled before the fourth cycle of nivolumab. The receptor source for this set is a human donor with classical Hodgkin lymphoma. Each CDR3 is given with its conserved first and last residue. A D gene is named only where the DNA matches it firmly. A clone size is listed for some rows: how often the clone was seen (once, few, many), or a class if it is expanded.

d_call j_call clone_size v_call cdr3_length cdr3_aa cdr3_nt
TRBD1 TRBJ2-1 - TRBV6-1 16 CASSEVPGQGRNEQFF TGTGCCAGCAGTGAAGTCCCGGGACAGGGGCGGAATGAGCAGTTCTTC
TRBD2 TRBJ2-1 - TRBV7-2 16 CASSSVLAGTYNEQFF TGTGCCAGCAGCTCTGTCCTAGCGGGAACCTACAATGAGCAGTTCTTC
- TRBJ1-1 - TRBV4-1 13 CASSQDRNTEAFF TGCGCCAGCAGCCAGGACAGGAACACTGAAGCTTTCTTT
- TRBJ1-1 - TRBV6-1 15 CASSELAWGNSEAFF TGTGCCAGCAGTGAATTAGCCTGGGGTAACTCTGAAGCTTTCTTT
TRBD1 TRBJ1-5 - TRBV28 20 CASSLMRWGQEGNSNQPQHF TGTGCCAGCAGTTTAATGAGGTGGGGACAGGAGGGCAATAGCAATCAGCCCCAGCATTTT
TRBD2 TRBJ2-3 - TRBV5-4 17 CASSLKVLAGATDTQYF TGTGCCAGCAGCTTGAAAGTCCTAGCGGGAGCCACAGATACGCAGTATTTT
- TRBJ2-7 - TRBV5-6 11 CASSSPGRQYF TGTGCCAGCAGCTCCCCCGGGAGGCAGTACTTC
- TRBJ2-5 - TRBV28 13 CASSGGLPETQYF TGTGCCAGCAGTGGGGGACTTCCCGAGACCCAGTACTTC
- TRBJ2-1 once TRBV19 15 CASSPDSSMVNEQFF TGTGCCAGTAGCCCTGACAGTTCTATGGTCAATGAGCAGTTCTTC
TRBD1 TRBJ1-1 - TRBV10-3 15 CAIRDRGNGRSVAFF TGTGCCATCAGGGACAGGGGGAATGGAAGGTCGGTTGCTTTCTTT
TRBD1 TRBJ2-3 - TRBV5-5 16 CASSWIGQGGADTQYF TGTGCCAGCAGCTGGATTGGACAGGGTGGAGCAGATACGCAGTATTTT
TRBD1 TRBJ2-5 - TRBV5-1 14 CASSSGTGKETQYF TGCGCCAGCAGTTCTGGGACAGGGAAAGAGACCCAGTACTTC
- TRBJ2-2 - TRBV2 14 CASSGQGNTGELFF TGTGCCAGCAGTGGTCAGGGGAACACCGGGGAGCTGTTTTTT
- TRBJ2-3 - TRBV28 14 CASSLSGFTDTQYF TGTGCCAGCAGCCTTAGCGGTTTCACAGATACGCAGTATTTT
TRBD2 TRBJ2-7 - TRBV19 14 CASALAASSYEQYF TGTGCCAGTGCACTAGCGGCAAGCTCCTACGAGCAGTACTTC
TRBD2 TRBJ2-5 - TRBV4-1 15 CASARGAGGQETQYF TGCGCCAGCGCCCGGGGGGCGGGAGGGCAAGAGACCCAGTACTTC
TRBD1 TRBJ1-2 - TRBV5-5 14 CASSQDRGNYGYTF TGTGCCAGCAGCCAGGACAGGGGAAACTATGGCTACACCTTC
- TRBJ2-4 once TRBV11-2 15 CASSLERQAGDIQYF TGTGCCAGCAGCTTAGAGCGGCAAGCGGGTGACATTCAGTACTTC
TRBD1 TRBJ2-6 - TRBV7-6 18 CASSLMGQVFSGANVLTF TGTGCCAGCAGCTTGATGGGACAGGTCTTCTCTGGGGCCAACGTCCTGACTTTC
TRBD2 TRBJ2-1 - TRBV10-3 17 CAISDSPGTRHRDEQFF TGTGCCATCAGTGACTCTCCCGGGACTAGGCACCGTGATGAGCAGTTCTTC
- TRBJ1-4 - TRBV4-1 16 CASSTGGRRANEKLFF TGCGCCAGCAGCACGGGGGGCAGGAGGGCTAATGAAAAACTGTTTTTT
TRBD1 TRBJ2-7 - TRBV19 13 CASRGQVGYEQYF TGTGCCAGTAGGGGACAGGTTGGTTACGAGCAGTACTTC
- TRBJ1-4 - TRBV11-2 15 CASSLAAGLGEKLFF TGTGCCAGCAGCTTAGCGGCAGGGTTAGGGGAAAAACTGTTTTTT
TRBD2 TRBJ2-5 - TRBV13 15 CASSLGTGLEETQYF TGTGCCAGCAGCTTAGGCACGGGACTAGAAGAGACCCAGTACTTC
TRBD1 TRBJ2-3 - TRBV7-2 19 CASSSPGQGIRLSTDTQYF TGTGCCAGCAGCTCTCCTGGACAGGGAATCAGACTGAGCACAGATACGCAGTATTTT
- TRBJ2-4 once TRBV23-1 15 CASSQPTPPKNIQYF TGCGCCAGCAGTCAGCCCACCCCCCCCAAAAACATTCAGTACTTC
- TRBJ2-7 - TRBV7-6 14 CASSLGSISYEQYF TGTGCCAGCAGCTTAGGTAGTATCTCCTACGAGCAGTACTTC
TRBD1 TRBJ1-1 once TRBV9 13 CASSVQGAPEAFF TGTGCCAGCAGCGTCCAGGGGGCTCCTGAAGCTTTCTTT
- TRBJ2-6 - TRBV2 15 CASSANGAGANVLTF TGTGCCAGCAGCGCTAACGGGGCTGGGGCCAACGTCCTGACTTTC
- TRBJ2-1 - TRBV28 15 CASSPLANSYNEQFF TGTGCCAGCAGCCCTCTAGCGAACTCCTACAATGAGCAGTTCTTC
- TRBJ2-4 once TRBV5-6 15 CASSLAFQSKNIQYF TGTGCCAGCAGCTTGGCCTTTCAGTCCAAAAACATTCAGTACTTC
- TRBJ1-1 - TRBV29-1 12 CSIRGANTEAFF TGCAGCATCCGGGGGGCGAACACTGAAGCTTTCTTT
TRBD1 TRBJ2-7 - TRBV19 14 CASRPDRSAYEQYF TGTGCCAGTAGACCGGACAGGTCCGCCTACGAGCAGTACTTC
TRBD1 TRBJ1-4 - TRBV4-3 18 CASSQERGAGGTNEKLFF TGCGCCAGCAGCCAAGAAAGGGGGGCAGGGGGAACTAATGAAAAACTGTTTTTT
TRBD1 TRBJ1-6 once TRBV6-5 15 CASTPGQLHNSPLHF TGTGCCAGCACCCCGGGACAGCTCCATAATTCACCCCTCCACTTT
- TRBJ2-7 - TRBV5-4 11 CASSVPSEQYF TGTGCCAGCAGCGTCCCGAGCGAGCAGTACTTC
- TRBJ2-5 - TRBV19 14 CASSIGGRGETQYF TGTGCCAGTAGTATAGGGGGAAGGGGCGAGACCCAGTACTTC
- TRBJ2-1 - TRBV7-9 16 CASSLEVGALYNEQFF TGTGCCAGCAGCTTAGAGGTGGGGGCTCTCTACAATGAGCAGTTCTTC
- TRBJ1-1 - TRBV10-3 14 CAISGLGGSTEAFF TGTGCCATCAGTGGATTGGGGGGTTCAACTGAAGCTTTCTTT
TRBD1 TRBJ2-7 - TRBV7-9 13 CASTTDRAYEQYF TGTGCCAGCACCACGGACAGGGCGTACGAGCAGTACTTC
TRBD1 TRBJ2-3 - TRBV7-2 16 CASSLVRTGNTDTQYF TGTGCCAGCAGCTTAGTAAGGACAGGGAACACAGATACGCAGTATTTT
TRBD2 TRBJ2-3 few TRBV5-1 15 CASSLNDGRTDTQYF TGCGCCAGCAGCTTAAACGACGGGAGGACCGATACGCAGTATTTT
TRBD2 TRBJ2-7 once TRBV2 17 CASSSRLAGMGWDEQYF TGTGCCAGCAGTAGCCGACTAGCGGGAATGGGTTGGGACGAGCAGTACTTC
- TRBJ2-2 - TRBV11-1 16 CASSPGGGANTGELFF TGTGCCAGCAGCCCAGGGGGGGGAGCGAACACCGGGGAGCTGTTTTTT
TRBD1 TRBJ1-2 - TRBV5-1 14 CASSSGTGSYGYTF TGCGCCAGCAGCTCCGGGACAGGGAGCTATGGCTACACCTTC
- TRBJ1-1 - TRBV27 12 CASSSRVWETFF TGTGCCAGCAGTTCCAGAGTATGGGAGACTTTCTTT
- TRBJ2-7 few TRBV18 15 CASSPGRSSWSEQYF TGTGCCAGCTCACCGGGCAGGTCTTCATGGAGCGAGCAGTACTTC
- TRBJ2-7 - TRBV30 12 CAWSDSSYEQYF TGTGCCTGGAGTGACAGCTCCTACGAGCAGTACTTC
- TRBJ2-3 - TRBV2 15 CASSESGLSGDTQYF TGTGCCAGCAGTGAATCGGGACTTTCCGGGGATACGCAGTATTTT
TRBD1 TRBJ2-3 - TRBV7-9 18 CASSLGDRAYSSTDTQYF TGTGCCAGCAGCTTAGGTGACAGGGCATACTCTAGCACAGATACGCAGTATTTT
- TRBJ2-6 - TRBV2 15 CASSRQGSGANVLTF TGTGCCAGCAGTAGACAAGGCTCTGGGGCCAACGTCCTGACTTTC